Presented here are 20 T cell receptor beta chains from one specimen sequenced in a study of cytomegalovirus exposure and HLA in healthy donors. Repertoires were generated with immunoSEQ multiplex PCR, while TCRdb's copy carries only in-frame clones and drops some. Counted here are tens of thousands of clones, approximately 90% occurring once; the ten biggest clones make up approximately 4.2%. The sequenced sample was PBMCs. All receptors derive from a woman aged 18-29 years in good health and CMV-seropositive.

CDR3 loop: CASSEFQGFSGNTIYF. DNA of the CDR3: TGTGCCAGCAGCGAATTCCAGGGATTCTCTGGAAACACCATATATTTT. The chain couples TRBV7-6 to TRBJ1-3, with a tentative D call TRBD1 (5 bases). The CDR3 has 16 residues. CDR1 and CDR2 (germline): SGHVS, FNYEAQ. Trimming removed 5 bases at V and 0 bases at J, with 14 bases between.

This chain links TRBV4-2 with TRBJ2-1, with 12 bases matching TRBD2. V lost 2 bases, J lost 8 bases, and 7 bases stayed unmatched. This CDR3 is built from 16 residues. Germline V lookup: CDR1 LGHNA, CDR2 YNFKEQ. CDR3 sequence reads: CASSQFLAGGPHEQFF. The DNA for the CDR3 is TGTGCCAGCAGCCAATTTCTAGCGGGAGGGCCCCATGAGCAGTTCTTC.

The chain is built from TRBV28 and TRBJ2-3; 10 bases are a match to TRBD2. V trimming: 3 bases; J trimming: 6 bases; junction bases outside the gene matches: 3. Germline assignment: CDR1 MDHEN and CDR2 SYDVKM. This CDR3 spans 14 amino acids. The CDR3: CASSFGTSVDTQYF. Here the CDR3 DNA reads TGTGCCAGCAGTTTTGGGACTAGCGTGGATACGCAGTATTTT.

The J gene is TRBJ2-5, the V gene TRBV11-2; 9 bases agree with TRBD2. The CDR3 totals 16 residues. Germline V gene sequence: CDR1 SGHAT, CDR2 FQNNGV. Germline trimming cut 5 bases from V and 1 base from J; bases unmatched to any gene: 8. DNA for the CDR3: TGTGCCAGCAGCCCAAATGGAGCGGGGGGCCAAGAGACCCAGTACTTC. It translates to CASSPNGAGGQETQYF.

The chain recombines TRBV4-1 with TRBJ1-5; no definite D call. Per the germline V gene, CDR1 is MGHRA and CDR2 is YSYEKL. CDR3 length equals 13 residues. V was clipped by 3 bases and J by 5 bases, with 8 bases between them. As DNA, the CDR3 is TGCGCCAGCAGCCAGTCTACCGATCAGCCCCAGCATTTT. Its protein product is CASSQSTDQPQHF.

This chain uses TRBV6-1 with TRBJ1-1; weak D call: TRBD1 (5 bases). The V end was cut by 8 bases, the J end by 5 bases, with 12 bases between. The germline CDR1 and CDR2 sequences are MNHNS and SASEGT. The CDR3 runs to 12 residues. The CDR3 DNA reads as TGTGCCAGCTTGGGGGGTTGGACTGAAGCTTTCTTT. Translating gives CASLGGWTEAFF.

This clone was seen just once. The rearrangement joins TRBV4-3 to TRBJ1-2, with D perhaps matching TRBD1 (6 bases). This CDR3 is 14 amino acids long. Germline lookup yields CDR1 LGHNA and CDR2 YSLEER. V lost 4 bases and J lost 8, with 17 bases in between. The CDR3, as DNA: TGCGCCAGCAGCCCACGCAGGGGCGCAACGGGCTACACCTTC. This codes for CASSPRRGATGYTF.

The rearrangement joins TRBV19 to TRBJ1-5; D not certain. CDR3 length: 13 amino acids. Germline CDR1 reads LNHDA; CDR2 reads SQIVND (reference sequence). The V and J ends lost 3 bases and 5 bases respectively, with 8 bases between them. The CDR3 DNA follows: TGTGCCAGTAGTATTGTCACAGATCAGCCCCAGCATTTT. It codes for CASSIVTDQPQHF.

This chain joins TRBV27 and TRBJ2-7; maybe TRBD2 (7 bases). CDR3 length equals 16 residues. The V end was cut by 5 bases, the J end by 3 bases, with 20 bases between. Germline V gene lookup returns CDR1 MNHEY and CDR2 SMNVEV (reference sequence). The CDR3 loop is CASSLHLGGAVYEQYF. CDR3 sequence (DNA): TGTGCCAGCAGTCTACACCTAGGGGGGGCAGTCTACGAGCAGTACTTC.

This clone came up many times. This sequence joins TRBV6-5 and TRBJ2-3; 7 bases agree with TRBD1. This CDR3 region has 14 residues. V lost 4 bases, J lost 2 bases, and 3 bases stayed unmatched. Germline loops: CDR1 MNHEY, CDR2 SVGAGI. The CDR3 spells CASSSGQATDTQYF. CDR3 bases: TGTGCCAGCAGTTCAGGACAGGCCACAGATACGCAGTATTTT.

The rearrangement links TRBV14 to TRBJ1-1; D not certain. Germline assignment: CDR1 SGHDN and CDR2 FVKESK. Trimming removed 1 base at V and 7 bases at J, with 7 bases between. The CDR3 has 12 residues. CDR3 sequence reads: CASSQGRSEAFF. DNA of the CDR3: TGTGCCAGCAGCCAAGGACGGAGTGAAGCTTTCTTT.

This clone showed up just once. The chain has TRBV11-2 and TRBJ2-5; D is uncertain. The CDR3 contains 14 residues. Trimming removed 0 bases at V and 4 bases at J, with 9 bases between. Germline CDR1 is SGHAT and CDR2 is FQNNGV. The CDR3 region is CASSLDTFLETQYF. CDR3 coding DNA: TGTGCCAGCAGCTTAGACACATTTCTAGAGACCCAGTACTTC.

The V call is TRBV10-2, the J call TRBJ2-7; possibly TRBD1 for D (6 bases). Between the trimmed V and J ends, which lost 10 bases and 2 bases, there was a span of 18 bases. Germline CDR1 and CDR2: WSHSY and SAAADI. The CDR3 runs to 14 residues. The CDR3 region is CATQSDRSTYEQYF. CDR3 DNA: TGCGCCACCCAGTCTGACAGGTCAACCTACGAGCAGTACTTC.

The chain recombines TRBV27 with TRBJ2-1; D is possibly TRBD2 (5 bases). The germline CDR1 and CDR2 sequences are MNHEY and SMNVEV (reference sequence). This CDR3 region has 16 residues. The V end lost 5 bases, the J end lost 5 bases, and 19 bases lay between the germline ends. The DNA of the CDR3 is TGTGCCAGCAGTCCCTACGTCCGGTCGAGGGACAATGAGCAGTTCTTC. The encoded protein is CASSPYVRSRDNEQFF.

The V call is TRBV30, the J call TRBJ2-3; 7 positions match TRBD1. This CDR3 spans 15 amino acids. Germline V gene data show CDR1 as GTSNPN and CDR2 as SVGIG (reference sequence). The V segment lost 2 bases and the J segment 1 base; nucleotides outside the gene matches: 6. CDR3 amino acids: CAWSTGVSGTDTQYF. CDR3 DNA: TGTGCCTGGAGTACAGGGGTCTCGGGCACAGATACGCAGTATTTT.

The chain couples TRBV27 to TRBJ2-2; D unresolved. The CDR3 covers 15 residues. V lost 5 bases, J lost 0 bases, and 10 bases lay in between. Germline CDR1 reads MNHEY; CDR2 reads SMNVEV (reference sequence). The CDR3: CASSPNSANTGELFF. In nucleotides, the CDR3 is TGTGCCAGCAGTCCAAACAGTGCGAACACCGGGGAGCTGTTTTTT.

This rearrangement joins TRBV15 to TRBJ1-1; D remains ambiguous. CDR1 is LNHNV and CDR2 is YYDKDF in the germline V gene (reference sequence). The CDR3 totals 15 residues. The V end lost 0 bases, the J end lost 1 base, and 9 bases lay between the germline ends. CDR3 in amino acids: CATSRDGRGNTEAFF. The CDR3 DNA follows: TGTGCCACCAGCAGAGATGGACGGGGGAACACTGAAGCTTTCTTT. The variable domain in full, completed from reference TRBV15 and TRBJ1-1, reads DAMVIQNPRYQVTQFGKPVTLSCSQTLNHNVMYWYQQKSSQAPKLLFHYYDKDFNNEADTPDNFQSRRPNTSFCFLDIRSPGLGDTAMYLCATSRDGRGNTEAFFGQGTRLTVV.

CDR3 in amino acids: CASSPSRGAISSNYGYTF. The CDR3 DNA follows: TGTGCCAGTAGTCCATCTCGGGGGGCCATAAGTTCTAACTATGGCTACACCTTC. This chain joins TRBV19 and TRBJ1-2, with D possibly being TRBD1 (6 bases). This CDR3 comprises 18 residues. The germline CDR1 and CDR2 sequences are LNHDA and SQIVND (reference sequence). The ends were cut back, 5 bases at V and 0 bases at J, with 22 bases in the middle.

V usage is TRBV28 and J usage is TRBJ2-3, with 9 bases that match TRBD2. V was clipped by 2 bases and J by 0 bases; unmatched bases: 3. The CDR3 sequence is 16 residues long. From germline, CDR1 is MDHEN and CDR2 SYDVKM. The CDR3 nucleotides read TGTGCCAGCAGTTTACTAGCGGGATCTAGCACAGATACGCAGTATTTT. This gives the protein CASSLLAGSSTDTQYF.

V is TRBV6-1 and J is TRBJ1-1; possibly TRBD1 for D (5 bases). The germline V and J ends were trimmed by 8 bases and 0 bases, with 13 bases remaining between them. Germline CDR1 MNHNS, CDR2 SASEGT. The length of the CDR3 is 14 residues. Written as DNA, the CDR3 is TGTGCCAGCGGGGGGACCGCGATGAACACTGAAGCTTTCTTT. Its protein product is CASGGTAMNTEAFF.